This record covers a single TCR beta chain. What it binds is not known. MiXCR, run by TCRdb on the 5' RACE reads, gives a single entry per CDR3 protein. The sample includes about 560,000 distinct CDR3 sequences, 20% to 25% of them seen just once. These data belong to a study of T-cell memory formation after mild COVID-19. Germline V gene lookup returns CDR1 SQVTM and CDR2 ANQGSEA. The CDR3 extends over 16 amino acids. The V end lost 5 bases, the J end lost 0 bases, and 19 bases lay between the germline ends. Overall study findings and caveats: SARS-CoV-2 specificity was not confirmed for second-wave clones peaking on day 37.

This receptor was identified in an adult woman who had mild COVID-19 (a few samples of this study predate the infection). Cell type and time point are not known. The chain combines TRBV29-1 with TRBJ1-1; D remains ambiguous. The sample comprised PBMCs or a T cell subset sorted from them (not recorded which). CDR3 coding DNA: TGCAGCGTTTCCCGCCCACGCCGGCAGCTGAACACTGAAGCTTTCTTT. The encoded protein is CSVSRPRRQLNTEAFF.